The TCR beta chain under discussion was sequenced for a study of T-cell reconstitution after alpha-beta-depleted transplantation in children (dated by TCRdb to 2015 to 2016). Study-level background: The study quantitatively tracked T-cell immune reconstitution after TCRalphabeta/CD19-depleted allogeneic hematopoietic cell transplantation in children using TCR repertoire profiling.

V and J lose 0 bases and 5 bases, and a span of 2 bases separates them. From the cysteine up to the phenylalanine, the CDR3 has a length of 11 residues. Just CDR3 DNA is preserved here, 33 bases in frame from base 1. From the germline V gene (reference sequence), CDR1 is SGHKS and CDR2 is YYEKEE. This clonotype has at least ten counts. No cognate antigen has been identified for it. It has no much larger one-base neighbor in the sample; base qualities were not kept. Library creation used PCR. Sequenced using an Illumina HiSeq 2500. To normalize quantification of the TCRbeta repertoire, the TCR libraries were built with molecular barcoding that relied on unique molecular identifiers. TCRdb cleaned the public reads at Q25 with fastp, built clones with MiXCR and kept in-frame beta chains. Rows matching on CDR3 protein sequence are summarized as one entry with the most common DNA and genes. The sample table records hundreds of thousands of distinct CDR3 sequences; roughly a tenth of these occur just once. Less than 8% of the sample belongs to the ten largest clones.

The sample consisted of PBMCs from the stem cell graft donor, taken from the stem cell graft. The chain is encoded by TRBV5-5 joined to TRBJ2-5, with the D gene call left open. The sequence derives from a human donor who donated a stem cell graft to a child with acute lymphoblastic leukemia. The DNA is TGTGCCAGCAGCTTGGTTGAGACCCAGTACTTC. This translates into CASSLVETQYF.